The 28 T cell receptor beta chains given below trace back to one sample, sequenced in a study of post-analysis software for immune sequencing data. Study conclusions and caveats: Elevated frequency relative to controls characterized several TRBV segments in patients, TRBV5-6, TRBV5-1 and TRBV20-1 among them.

These receptors' targets are unknown. TCR beta libraries were prepared from cDNA with unique molecular identifiers. TCRdb redid the calling of the PCR reads with MiXCR, one entry per CDR3 protein. The sample consists of hundreds of thousands of distinct CDR3 sequences, less than 35% of them appearing once. The material sequenced was blood. These receptor sequences come from a girl aged 10 to 17 with multiple sclerosis.

This chain connects TRBV20-1 to TRBJ2-5, with no clear D. Germline V gene lookup returns CDR1 DFQATT and CDR2 SNEGSKA (reference sequence). This CDR3 region has 12 residues. Trimming left V 5 bases short and J 2 bases short, with 9 bases between. This CDR3 reads CSAFSRQETQYF. The CDR3 nucleotides read TGCAGTGCTTTTTCCCGACAAGAGACCCAGTACTTC.

This clonotype turned up a few times. V and J are TRBV28 and TRBJ2-7, with 10 bases identical to TRBD1. Germline V lookup: CDR1 MDHEN, CDR2 SYDVKM. The ends lost 8 bases at V and 3 bases at J; junction bases unmatched: 7. The CDR3 covers 14 residues. The CDR3 DNA reads as TGTGCCAGCGTGGACAGGGGGATAAGCTACGAGCAGTACTTC. This encodes CASVDRGISYEQYF.

This clonotype was picked up a small number of times. The chain carries TRBV6-6 and TRBJ2-4; unclear D gene. CDR1 is MNHNY and CDR2 is SVGAGI in the germline V gene (reference sequence). The CDR3 length is 12 residues. Trimming shortened V by 5 bases and J by 15 bases, and 17 bases separated the two germline ends. The CDR3 sequence is CASSRETQVLYF. CDR3 nucleotides: TGTGCCAGCAGTCGAGAGACCCAGGTCCTGTACTTC.

A few counts support this clonotype. This may arise from a read error, as a much more abundant clone is one base away. The V and J genes are TRBV29-1 and TRBJ2-1, with 13 bases matching TRBD2. V lost 7 bases and J lost 9; bases outside the gene matches: 9. CDR1 and CDR2 (germline): SQVTM, ANQGSEA. The CDR3 runs to 14 residues. For the CDR3, the DNA is TGCAGCGCTGGGACTAGCGGGATTTGTGGTGAGCAGTTCTTC. It codes for CSAGTSGICGEQFF.

This chain uses TRBV20-1 with TRBJ2-1; a possible D gene is TRBD2 (5 bases). The J call may not be correct, given that the DNA end is closer to TRBJ2-7. This CDR3 spans 13 amino acids. CDR1 is DFQATT and CDR2 is SNEGSKA in the germline V gene (reference sequence). The CDR3 DNA follows: TGCAGTGCCGGGGATATCTCCTACAATGAGCAGTACTTC. Residues: CSAGDISYNEQYF.

The chain combines TRBV29-1 with TRBJ1-2; D gene ambiguous. From germline, CDR1 is SQVTM and CDR2 ANQGSEA. The CDR3 sequence is 14 residues long. The V gene lost 3 bases and the J gene lost 4 bases, with 15 bases spanning the gap. Written as DNA, the CDR3 is TGCAGCGTTGATGAGCGAAAAGTGGCCTATGGCTACACCTTC. Protein sequence: CSVDERKVAYGYTF.

The table lists this clonotype with many counts. J is TRBJ1-6 and V is TRBV28; tentatively, D is TRBD1 (5 bases). V was shortened by 8 bases and J by 7 bases, with 15 bases between the two germline ends. CDR1 is MDHEN and CDR2 is SYDVKM in the germline V gene. The CDR3 is 14 amino acids. The CDR3 nucleotides are TGTGCCAGCGGTCAGGGACCCTTGAATTCACCCCTCCACTTT. Protein sequence: CASGQGPLNSPLHF. Using reference TRBV28 and TRBJ1-6 for the parts outside the CDR3, the full variable domain is DVKVTQSSRYLVKRTGEKVFLECVQDMDHENMFWYRQDPGLGLRLIYFSYDVKMKEKGDIPEGYSVSREKKERFSLILESASTNQTSMYLCASGQGPLNSPLHFGNGTRLTVT.

V is TRBV7-9 and J is TRBJ2-7, with 7 bases matching TRBD1. In germline, CDR1 is SEHNR, CDR2 FQNEAQ (reference sequence). The V gene end was trimmed by 8 bases and the J gene end by 4 bases; junction bases not matched to a gene: 5. The CDR3 is 12 amino acids. The CDR3 here is CASVGQRYEQYF. CDR3 nucleotides: TGTGCCAGCGTGGGACAGAGATACGAGCAGTACTTC. Full variable domain (missing parts from reference TRBV7-9 and TRBJ2-7): DTGVSQNPRHKITKRGQNVTFRCDPISEHNRLYWYRQTLGQGPEFLTYFQNEAQLEKSRLLSDRFSAERPKGSFSTLEIQRTEQGDSAMYLCASVGQRYEQYFGPGTRLTVT.

This clonotype was picked up a small number of times. The V gene is TRBV29-1, the J gene TRBJ2-1, with D possibly being TRBD2 (6 bases). CDR1 is SQVTM, CDR2 ANQGSEA, per germline. The CDR3 is 14 residues long. The ends were cut back, 6 bases at V and 4 bases at J, with 16 bases in the middle. The CDR3 spells CSVDGDLTYNEQFF. Here the CDR3 DNA reads TGCAGCGTCGATGGGGACTTGACATACAATGAGCAGTTCTTC.

The genes are TRBV25-1 and TRBJ2-6; D is unclear. Between the trimmed V and J ends, which lost 4 bases and 0 bases, there was a span of 16 bases. Germline loops: CDR1 MGHDK, CDR2 SYGVNS. This CDR3 comprises 18 residues. The CDR3 sequence is CASSVGYRADSGANVLTF. Here the CDR3 DNA reads TGTGCCAGCAGTGTCGGGTACCGGGCTGACTCTGGGGCCAACGTCCTGACTTTC.

This rearrangement joins TRBV5-1 to TRBJ1-1, with TRBD1 identical over 7 bases. The germline CDR1 and CDR2 sequences are SGHRS and YFSETQ. The J segment lost 7 bases and the V segment lost 3 bases, leaving 9 bases of the junction unmatched. This CDR3 is 14 amino acids long. The CDR3 here is CASSWNGQGVEAFF. DNA for the CDR3: TGCGCCAGCAGCTGGAATGGTCAGGGGGTTGAAGCTTTCTTT.

To note about this clonotype: At one end the junction does not follow the germline gene, possibly because of a read error. The rearrangement joins TRBV12-3 or TRBV12-4 to TRBJ2-3, with D possibly being TRBD2 (5 bases). The CDR3 extends over 13 amino acids. The CDR3 bases are TGTGCCAGCTTGGGAGAGAGACCAGATGCGCAGTATTTT. Protein product: CASLGERPDAQYF.

This rearrangement joins TRBV7-2 to TRBJ2-7, with 10 bases matching TRBD2. The V and J ends lost 4 bases and 3 bases, in that order; junction bases with no gene match: 9. This CDR3 has 16 residues. The germline V gene has CDR1 SGHTA and CDR2 FQGNSA. CDR3 DNA: TGTGCCAGCAGCTCGGGACTAGCGCAGGGCTTCTACGAGCAGTACTTC. Protein sequence: CASSSGLAQGFYEQYF.

The chain joins TRBV11-2 to TRBJ1-1; the D gene is possibly TRBD1 (5 bases). This CDR3 spans 13 amino acids. V lost 1 base, J lost 5 bases, and 8 bases lay in between. Germline V gene data show CDR1 as SGHAT and CDR2 as FQNNGV. CDR3 nucleotide sequence: TGTGCCAGCAGCTTAGCAGGGTTGACTGAAGCTTTCTTT. Residues: CASSLAGLTEAFF.

The chain combines TRBV19 with TRBJ2-7; D remains unclear. This CDR3 spans 13 amino acids. Germline loops: CDR1 LNHDA, CDR2 SQIVND (reference sequence). Trimming took 1 base from V and 3 from J, leaving 7 bases between them. The CDR3 sequence is CASSIAYYYEQYF. CDR3 coding DNA: TGTGCCAGTAGTATAGCCTATTACTACGAGCAGTACTTC.

This clonotype was counted between two and nine times. The chain employs TRBV20-1 and TRBJ2-3; possible D gene TRBD2, 6 bases. The V gene's germline CDR1 is DFQATT and CDR2 SNEGSKA (reference sequence). V was cut by 1 base and J by 6 bases, with 17 bases left in between. The CDR3 spans 15 residues. The CDR3 protein is CSARGAGPNRDTQYF. CDR3 nucleotides: TGCAGTGCTAGAGGGGCGGGACCGAATAGGGATACGCAGTATTTT.

The chain couples TRBV29-1 to TRBJ1-1, with D tentatively TRBD1 (5 bases). V lost 7 bases and J 1 base, leaving 13 bases between the germline ends. The V gene's germline CDR1 is SQVTM and CDR2 ANQGSEA. The CDR3 extends over 13 amino acids. The CDR3, as DNA: TGCAGCGCTGCTGACAGACCGAACACTGAAGCTTTCTTT. Translation gives CSAADRPNTEAFF. Using reference TRBV29-1 and TRBJ1-1 for the parts outside the CDR3, the full variable domain is SAVISQKPSRDICQRGTSLTIQCQVDSQVTMMFWYRQQPGQSLTLIATANQGSEATYESGFVIDKFPISRPNLTFSTLTVSNMSPEDSSIYLCSAADRPNTEAFFGQGTRLTVV.

The genes are TRBV2 and TRBJ2-7, with D possibly being TRBD2 (5 bases). The CDR3 loop spans 14 amino acids. V was pared by 11 bases and J by 0 bases, with 17 bases between. Germline V gene lookup returns CDR1 SNHLY and CDR2 FYNNEI. The CDR3 protein is CAYLSQRSSYEQYF. CDR3 nucleotide sequence: TGTGCCTACCTTTCCCAGCGGAGCTCCTACGAGCAGTACTTC.

This clonotype was counted a few times. The V gene is TRBV29-1, the J gene TRBJ2-6, with D unclear. V lost 2 bases to trimming and J lost 4 bases, with 15 bases between them. Germline loops: CDR1 SQVTM, CDR2 ANQGSEA. The CDR3 contains 16 residues. CDR3: CSVELRGQVGANVLTF. CDR3 nucleotide sequence: TGCAGCGTTGAATTGCGTGGGCAGGTGGGGGCCAACGTCCTGACTTTC.

This chain connects TRBV12-3 or TRBV12-4 to TRBJ1-2; the match to TRBD1 covers 10 bases. The CDR3 has 15 residues. V was pared by 6 bases and J by 4 bases, with 8 bases of the junction left unmatched. Written as DNA, the CDR3 is TGTGCCAGCAGGAGCCGGGACAGGGGTCCCTATGGCTACACCTTC. Protein product: CASRSRDRGPYGYTF.

This clonotype was observed a handful of times. The chain links TRBV25-1 to TRBJ2-7; TRBD1 matches at 9 bases. This CDR3 contains 14 residues. Losses at the gene ends were 11 bases for V and 3 bases for J; bases not matched to a gene: 11. In germline, CDR1 is MGHDK, CDR2 SYGVNS. The CDR3 DNA reads TGTGCCTCAACGGACAGGGGATCAATCTACGAGCAGTACTTC. Protein: CASTDRGSIYEQYF.

The rearrangement uses TRBV29-1 and TRBJ2-5; D is undetermined. The CDR3 consists of 12 residues. V dropped 4 bases and J dropped 4 bases, with 10 bases sitting between them. Germline V gene lookup returns CDR1 SQVTM and CDR2 ANQGSEA. The chain's CDR3 is CSVGAARETQYF. As DNA, the CDR3 is TGCAGCGTTGGGGCAGCGCGAGAGACCCAGTACTTC.

V is TRBV25-1 and J is TRBJ2-1; D tentatively reads TRBD1 or TRBD2 (5 bases each). This CDR3 has 14 amino acids. Germline V gives CDR1 MGHDK, CDR2 SYGVNS. The germline V and J ends were trimmed by 0 bases and 9 bases, with 12 bases remaining between them. The CDR3 region has the DNA TGTGCCAGCAGTGAATATACTCGGGGCTTTGAGCAGTTCTTC. It encodes CASSEYTRGFEQFF.

This clonotype has a handful of counts. The genes are TRBV5-6 and TRBJ2-5; TRBD2 agrees at 7 bases. Germline V CDR1 and CDR2: SGHDT, YYEEEE. The J segment lost 3 bases and the V segment lost 0 bases, leaving 5 bases of the junction unmatched. The CDR3 sequence is 15 residues long. The CDR3 loop is CASSLGTRAKETQYF. The CDR3 region has the DNA TGTGCCAGCAGCTTGGGGACTAGGGCGAAAGAGACCCAGTACTTC.

This clonotype has just a few counts. The chain employs TRBV6-5 and TRBJ2-7; D may be TRBD2 (6 bases). The V gene lost 5 bases and the J gene lost 4 bases, with 15 bases spanning the gap. The CDR3 covers 14 residues. CDR1 MNHEY and CDR2 SVGAGI come from the germline V gene. CDR3 nucleotide sequence: TGTGCCAGCAGTCCGACTCGGGGGTTGTACGAGCAGTACTTC. This sequence encodes CASSPTRGLYEQYF.

About this clonotype: Germline is not matched at one junction end, which may reflect a read error. The rearrangement uses TRBV13 and TRBJ2-7; 12 bases are a match to TRBD2. This CDR3 is 15 amino acids long. Germline lookup yields CDR1 PRHDT and CDR2 FYEKMQ (reference sequence). The CDR3: CAGSPTSGSSYEQYF. In DNA form, the CDR3 reads TGTGCCGGCAGCCCGACTAGCGGGAGTTCTTACGAGCAGTACTTC.

Regarding this clonotype: A far larger clone is a single base away, which makes a read error likely. This chain links TRBV4-3 with TRBJ2-7; 8 bases match TRBD1. The CDR3 covers 14 residues. Germline CDR1 LGHNA, CDR2 YSLEER. The DNA for the CDR3 is TGCGCCGGCAGCCCCGGGACAGGACCCTACGAGCAGTACTTC. Protein sequence: CAGSPGTGPYEQYF.

This clonotype was seen more than once but under ten times. This chain links TRBV6-5 with TRBJ2-3; a weak D match, TRBD2 (5 bases). V dropped 5 bases and J dropped 4 bases, with 16 bases sitting between them. From germline, CDR1 is MNHEY and CDR2 SVGAGI. The CDR3 has 15 residues. CDR3 coding DNA: TGTGCCAGCAGTGACCGCGGGCCCCCCCCAGATACGCAGTATTTT. It encodes CASSDRGPPPDTQYF.